This entry lists 7 T cell receptor beta chains sequenced from one sample in a study of cytomegalovirus exposure and HLA in healthy donors. PCR used 60 Vbeta primers and 13 Jbeta primers. TCRdb's copy holds only in-frame clones and misses some; the assay was immunoSEQ multiplex PCR. The sample has 180,000 or so clones; around 80% are singletons. Sequencing input: PBMCs. Every receptor here comes from a girl aged 5-17 years in good health and CMV-seropositive.

Notes on this clone: Relative to the germline gene, one junction end is altered; a read error may explain this. The chain couples TRBV7-7 to TRBJ2-5; 8 nucleotides match TRBD1. CDR3 length: 15 amino acids. Germline assignment: CDR1 SSHAT and CDR2 FNYEAQ (reference sequence). The chain's CDR3 is CASSLVPDREETQYF. The DNA of the CDR3 is TGTGCTAGCAGCTTAGTGCCGGACAGGGAAGAGACCCAGTACTTC.

The rearrangement uses TRBV6-1 and TRBJ1-1; TRBD1 is a possible D gene (5 bases). The V and J ends lost 4 bases and 3 bases respectively, with 12 bases between them. Germline V gene lookup returns CDR1 MNHNS and CDR2 SASEGT. This CDR3 contains 14 residues. The CDR3 region has the DNA TGTGCCAGCAGTGTAACAGGTCTCCACACTGAAGCTTTCTTT. Translated, it gives CASSVTGLHTEAFF.

The rearrangement links TRBV18 to TRBJ2-1, with TRBD2 as a possible D gene (6 bases). V shed 2 bases and J shed 0 bases, with 11 bases lying between them. Germline V lookup: CDR1 KGHSH, CDR2 LQKENI. CDR3 size: 16 residues. CDR3 DNA: TGTGCCAGCTCACCAGGGACTTTCAGCTCCTACAATGAGCAGTTCTTC. This translates into CASSPGTFSSYNEQFF.

This clone was observed a handful of times. V gene TRBV19 combines with J gene TRBJ2-5, with D perhaps matching TRBD1 (6 bases). In germline, CDR1 is LNHDA, CDR2 SQIVND (reference sequence). The ends were cut back, 4 bases at V and 1 base at J, with 10 bases in the middle. CDR3 length: 14 amino acids. The DNA of the CDR3 is TGTGCCAGTAGTACCAGGGGATCCCAAGAGACCCAGTACTTC. It specifies CASSTRGSQETQYF.

V and J are TRBV7-2 and TRBJ2-7; TRBD2 matches 7 bases. Germline CDR1 SGHTA, CDR2 FQGNSA. This CDR3 comprises 16 residues. The V and J ends lost 2 bases and 0 bases, in that order; junction bases with no gene match: 7. The CDR3 protein is CASSLSGAGPSYEQYF. DNA for the CDR3: TGTGCCAGCAGCTTAAGTGGAGCGGGGCCCTCCTACGAGCAGTACTTC.

The V gene is TRBV27, the J gene TRBJ1-1; maybe TRBD1 (6 bases). The germline gives CDR1 MNHEY, CDR2 SMNVEV (reference sequence). Trimming shortened V by 0 bases and J by 5 bases, and 19 bases separated the two germline ends. The CDR3 extends over 17 amino acids. CDR3 in amino acids: CASSLSTPQEGGTEAFF. CDR3 coding DNA: TGTGCCAGCAGTTTATCAACCCCCCAAGAGGGGGGGACTGAAGCTTTCTTT.

The V and J genes are TRBV7-2 and TRBJ1-5, with D perhaps TRBD1 (5 bases). V was shortened by 1 base and J by 6 bases, with 10 bases between the two germline ends. The CDR3 loop spans 14 amino acids. Germline V gene lookup returns CDR1 SGHTA and CDR2 FQGNSA. In DNA, the CDR3 is TGTGCCAGCAGCTTAGTTCCAGGGTTTCAGCCCCAGCATTTT. Translated: CASSLVPGFQPQHF. Full variable domain (remainder filled in from reference TRBV7-2 and TRBJ1-5): GAGVSQSPSNKVTEKGKDVELRCDPISGHTALYWYRQSLGQGLEFLIYFQGNSAPDKSGLPSDRFSAERTGGSVSTLTIQRTQQEDSAVYLCASSLVPGFQPQHFGDGTRLSIL.